Given below is one T cell receptor beta chain in context. CDR1 is SQVTM and CDR2 is ANQGSEA in the germline V gene. CDR3 length: 14 amino acids. Trimming took off 1 base at V and 7 bases at J, with 15 bases between the two ends. Researchers amplified the TCR beta CDR3 regions from RNA transcripts. First-round RT-PCR with HTBI primers amplified the TCR CDR3 region. One entry per CDR3 protein, called by TCRdb with MiXCR from the multiplex PCR reads. The sample has around 400,000 distinct CDR3 sequences, around a sixth seen once. This sample is part of a study of T cells in Graves' hyperthyroidism and ophthalmopathy.

Sequencing input: blood. The sequence was obtained from a woman aged 18-29 years with Graves' hyperthyroidism that later progressed to Graves' ophthalmopathy. The V gene is TRBV29-1, the J gene TRBJ2-3; D possibly corresponds to TRBD2 (6 bases). The CDR3 sequence: CSVEGGAGRNTQYF. The CDR3 DNA reads TGCAGCGTTGAAGGAGGGGCGGGAAGAAATACGCAGTATTTT.